The 23 T cell receptor beta chains given below trace back to one sample, sequenced in a study of T-cell reconstitution after alpha-beta-depleted transplantation in children. Preparation of the TCRbeta library was carried out with unique molecular identifiers. A single record per CDR3 protein comes from TCRdb applying MiXCR to the PCR reads. The sample lists about 1,000,000 distinct CDR3 sequences, around 30% occurring once. This material consisted of PBMCs, mostly from graft donor cells, taken 360 days after TCRalphabeta/CD19-depleted stem cell transplant. The receptor set was obtained from a boy less than two years old who had a stem cell transplant for SCID, so the T cells may come from the graft donor.

This clonotype occurred a few times. This chain joins TRBV6-1 and TRBJ2-1; D not resolved. With 6 bases removed from V and 4 bases from J, the gap between germline ends came to 13 bases. CDR3 length: 14 residues. Germline V gene sequence: CDR1 MNHNS, CDR2 SASEGT. The CDR3 is CASRPSSQYNEQFF. The CDR3 DNA reads TGTGCCAGCAGACCCTCCTCCCAATACAATGAGCAGTTCTTC.

The V gene is TRBV27, the J gene TRBJ1-4; D gene unclear. V was clipped by 9 bases and J by 5 bases, with 13 bases between them. Germline V gene lookup returns CDR1 MNHEY and CDR2 SMNVEV (reference sequence). The length of the CDR3 is 13 residues. The CDR3: CARIWVVNEKLFF. The CDR3 bases are TGTGCCAGGATTTGGGTAGTGAATGAAAAACTGTTTTTT.

This clonotype was counted only a few times. The chain carries TRBV6-1 and TRBJ2-5; D perhaps matches TRBD1 (6 bases). Germline CDR1 MNHNS, CDR2 SASEGT. The CDR3 runs to 16 residues. V gave up 6 bases and J gave up 4 bases, with 21 bases separating them. The CDR3 nucleotides read TGTGCCAGCAGCAAACGCCCACCAGAGGGGGTAGAGACCCAGTACTTC. Translated, it gives CASSKRPPEGVETQYF.

The chain carries TRBV5-1 and TRBJ1-1; 7 bases agree with TRBD1. The germline V gene has CDR1 SGHRS and CDR2 YFSETQ. The CDR3 is made up of 12 amino acids. Losses at the gene ends were 3 bases for V and 8 bases for J; bases not matched to a gene: 4. In DNA form, the CDR3 reads TGCGCCAGCAGCTGGGGGGGACAGGAAGCTTTCTTT. It is translated as CASSWGGQEAFF.

This clonotype appeared a few times. The chain joins TRBV27 to TRBJ2-3; 12 nucleotides agree with TRBD1. V shed 6 bases and J 4 bases; nucleotides not matched to a gene: 2. Per the germline V gene, CDR1 is MNHEY and CDR2 is SMNVEV (reference sequence). The CDR3 is 14 residues long. CDR3 region: CASRGTGGADTQYF. CDR3 coding DNA: TGTGCCAGCAGGGGGACAGGGGGCGCAGATACGCAGTATTTT.

The genes are TRBV12-3 or TRBV12-4 and TRBJ1-3; D not certain. Trimming shortened V by 8 bases and J by 4 bases, and 15 bases separated the two germline ends. The CDR3 is 14 amino acids. In DNA, the CDR3 is TGTGCCAGCGGGCGGGGATCCTCCGGAAACACCATATATTTT. This translates into CASGRGSSGNTIYF.

The chain employs TRBV6-5 and TRBJ2-5; D not certain. The germline gives CDR1 MNHEY, CDR2 SVGAGI. The CDR3 is 15 amino acids. Between the trimmed V and J ends, which lost 2 bases and 2 bases, there was a span of 12 bases. The CDR3 spells CASSYRPGDQETQYF. DNA of the CDR3: TGTGCCAGCAGTTACCGGCCAGGCGATCAAGAGACCCAGTACTTC.

This clonotype was found a few times. V gene TRBV5-1 combines with J gene TRBJ1-5, with D possibly TRBD1 on 5 matching bases. CDR1 is SGHRS and CDR2 is YFSETQ in the germline V gene. V lost 0 bases and J lost 2, with 9 bases in between. The CDR3 is made up of 15 amino acids. The CDR3 here is CASSLVPGGNQPQHF. The CDR3 bases are TGCGCCAGCAGCTTGGTTCCGGGGGGCAATCAGCCCCAGCATTTT.

This chain joins TRBV30 and TRBJ1-5, with 9 nucleotides matching TRBD1. This CDR3 contains 15 residues. The trim removed 0 bases at V and 7 bases at J, leaving 7 bases unmatched. The germline gives CDR1 GTSNPN, CDR2 SVGIG (reference sequence). The DNA for the CDR3 is TGTGCCTGGAGTGTCTACAGGGGGCCCAGGCAGCCCCAGCATTTT. As protein: CAWSVYRGPRQPQHF.

The chain uses TRBV12-3 or TRBV12-4 and TRBJ2-1; the D is unclear. With 1 base removed from V and 1 base from J, the gap between germline ends came to 14 bases. This CDR3 region has 17 residues. The CDR3 sequence: CASSLDQTALSYNEQFF. CDR3 DNA sequence: TGTGCCAGCAGTTTAGACCAAACAGCCCTATCCTACAATGAGCAGTTCTTC.

The chain couples TRBV5-5 to TRBJ1-5; no clear D. The CDR3 length is 14 residues. Trimming removed 0 bases from V and 3 bases from J, with 7 bases in between. Germline CDR1 SGHKS, CDR2 YYEKEE (reference sequence). In nucleotides, the CDR3 is TGTGCCAGCAGCTTGGTAGCCTTCAATCAGCCCCAGCATTTT. Protein product: CASSLVAFNQPQHF.

The V gene is TRBV7-9, the J gene TRBJ2-7, with D perhaps matching TRBD1 or TRBD2 (5 bases each). CDR1 and CDR2 (germline): SEHNR, FQNEAQ (reference sequence). The germline V and J ends were trimmed by 0 bases and 3 bases, with 9 bases remaining between them. There are 14 residues in the CDR3. The CDR3 reads CASSLAMRGYEQYF. Here the CDR3 DNA reads TGTGCCAGCAGCTTAGCGATGAGGGGCTACGAGCAGTACTTC.

In DNA, the CDR3 is TGTGCCAGTACCATCTCTTGGGGACAGCAAGAGACCCAGTACTTC. As protein: CASTISWGQQETQYF. V gene TRBV18 combines with J gene TRBJ2-5; TRBD1 agrees at 7 bases. Germline loops: CDR1 KGHSH, CDR2 LQKENI. There are 15 residues in the CDR3. V lost 9 bases, J lost 2 bases, and 12 bases stayed unmatched.

Worth noting for this clonotype: An end of the junction does not agree with germline; a read error may underlie this. CDR3 coding DNA: TGCAGCGTTTCCGACAGCCCCAGAACCGGAGAGCTGTTTTTT. Its protein is CSVSDSPRTGELFF. The genes are TRBV29-1 and TRBJ2-2, with D possibly being TRBD1 (5 bases). This CDR3 has 14 amino acids. The germline V gene encodes CDR1 SQVTM and CDR2 ANQGSEA.

This clonotype was seen a handful of times. This chain uses TRBV9 with TRBJ2-1; D not certain. The ends were cut back, 1 base at V and 0 bases at J, with 11 bases in the middle. The germline V gene has CDR1 SGDLS and CDR2 YYNGEE. The CDR3 is 16 residues long. The CDR3 loop reads CASSVRAPSSYNEQFF. In DNA, the CDR3 is TGTGCCAGCAGCGTAAGGGCTCCCAGCTCCTACAATGAGCAGTTCTTC.

This clonotype was seen repeatedly, ten times or more. The chain combines TRBV2 with TRBJ2-2; D perhaps matches TRBD2 (6 bases). The length of the CDR3 is 15 residues. Germline loops: CDR1 SNHLY, CDR2 FYNNEI. Trimming shortened V by 8 bases and J by 4 bases, and 17 bases separated the two germline ends. CDR3 amino acids: CASRPRDLPTGELFF. The CDR3 DNA reads as TGTGCCAGCCGCCCGCGGGACTTGCCCACCGGGGAGCTGTTTTTT.

The chain links TRBV5-5 to TRBJ2-7; 9 bases match TRBD1. After removal of 0 bases from V and 3 bases from J, the junction contained 7 bases not matched to a gene. The CDR3 covers 16 residues. Germline CDR1 reads SGHKS; CDR2 reads YYEKEE (reference sequence). This CDR3 is CASSLGPGQGIYEQYF. CDR3 coding DNA: TGTGCCAGCAGCTTGGGTCCGGGACAGGGCATCTACGAGCAGTACTTC.

The chain carries TRBV6-5 and TRBJ2-1, with D possibly matching TRBD1 (5 bases). V was trimmed by 0 bases and J by 8 bases, leaving 17 bases between them. This CDR3 has 16 residues. In germline, CDR1 is MNHEY, CDR2 SVGAGI. The CDR3 DNA sequence: TGTGCCAGCAGTTACTCGATGAGTACAGGCCCCCATGAGCAGTTCTTC. Translated: CASSYSMSTGPHEQFF.

The rearrangement uses TRBV3-1 and TRBJ2-7; no clear D gene. Looked up from germline, CDR1 is LGHDT and CDR2 is YNNKEL (reference sequence). CDR3 length equals 14 residues. Trimming cost V 4 bases and J 3 bases, with 13 bases left between them. The CDR3 loop is CASSPAAASYEQYF. The CDR3 nucleotides read TGTGCCAGCAGCCCCGCCGCGGCTAGCTACGAGCAGTACTTC.

The sample holds a few counts of this clonotype. The V call is TRBV20-1, the J call TRBJ1-6; 8 bases line up with TRBD1. CDR1 is DFQATT and CDR2 is SNEGSKA in the germline V gene (reference sequence). The CDR3 is 14 amino acids. The V gene end was trimmed by 3 bases and the J gene end by 9 bases; junction bases not matched to a gene: 7. The CDR3 protein is CSARRRDRISPLHF. In nucleotides, the CDR3 is TGCAGTGCTAGGAGACGGGACAGGATTTCACCCCTCCACTTT.

V and J are TRBV20-1 and TRBJ1-6, with D maybe TRBD1 (6 bases). The CDR3 contains 13 residues. From germline, CDR1 is DFQATT and CDR2 SNEGSKA (reference sequence). The V and J ends lost 5 bases and 8 bases respectively, with 13 bases between them. CDR3 coding DNA: TGCAGTGCTCTCAGGGGCGGGGATTCACCCCTCCACTTT. Translation gives CSALRGGDSPLHF.

The J gene is TRBJ2-2, the V gene TRBV4-1, with D maybe TRBD2 (6 bases). The CDR3 has 18 residues. The V gene's germline CDR1 is MGHRA and CDR2 YSYEKL. Trimming stripped 5 bases from V and 4 bases from J, with 23 bases between. In nucleotides, the CDR3 is TGCGCCAGCAGCGGCCGCTTCTCTAGCGTAGTCCTCACCGGGGAGCTGTTTTTT. Translated: CASSGRFSSVVLTGELFF.

Only a few counts were recorded for this clonotype. This chain connects TRBV12-3 or TRBV12-4 to TRBJ2-5; TRBD1 matches at 8 bases. The CDR3 totals 17 residues. V was clipped by 5 bases and J by 2 bases; unmatched bases: 13. CDR3 residues: CASSLQGMTGAQETQYF. In DNA, the CDR3 is TGTGCCAGCAGTCTTCAGGGGATGACAGGGGCTCAAGAGACCCAGTACTTC.